Each of the 8 T cell receptor beta chains below was sequenced from the same sample in a study of CD8 T cells in Susac syndrome. After extraction with the RNeasy kit, about 0.5 to 1 ug of the RNA was reverse transcribed using random hexamers. From the immunoSEQ multiplex PCR reads, TCRdb called clonotypes with MiXCR, one entry per CDR3 protein. The table includes 210,000 or so distinct CDR3 sequences, roughly 93% detected once. Material for sequencing was CD4+ T cells from PBMCs. Every receptor here comes from a human donor with Susac syndrome.

The chain couples TRBV30 to TRBJ2-7, with 8 bases that match TRBD1. Germline V CDR1 and CDR2: GTSNPN, SVGIG (reference sequence). This CDR3 has 13 residues. V gave up 2 bases and J gave up 6 bases; unmatched junction bases: 6. CDR3 sequence: CAWSTRGRREQYF. The CDR3 nucleotides read TGTGCCTGGAGTACCAGGGGGCGGCGCGAGCAGTACTTC.

V usage is TRBV6-5 and J usage is TRBJ1-5, with 11 bases identical to TRBD1. From germline, CDR1 is MNHEY and CDR2 SVGAGI. V was pared by 4 bases and J by 1 base, with 9 bases of the junction left unmatched. The CDR3 has 18 residues. DNA for the CDR3: TGTGCCAGCAGTTCACCGGGACAGGGGGTAGTGAGCAATCAGCCCCAGCATTTT. Encoded protein: CASSSPGQGVVSNQPQHF.

This clonotype was recorded once. The chain carries TRBV5-1 and TRBJ2-5; 7 bases are a match to TRBD2. The CDR3 is 17 amino acids. Losses at the gene ends were 1 base for V and 4 bases for J; bases not matched to a gene: 13. From germline, CDR1 is SGHRS and CDR2 YFSETQ. CDR3 DNA sequence: TGCGCCAGCAGCTTGAACCCCCCAAGATCGGGGGGAGAGACCCAGTACTTC. It codes for CASSLNPPRSGGETQYF.

The J gene is TRBJ1-1, the V gene TRBV4-3; TRBD1 agrees at 8 bases. In germline, CDR1 is LGHNA, CDR2 YSLEER. The CDR3 loop spans 16 amino acids. V lost 3 bases and J lost 1; bases outside the gene matches: 7. CDR3 sequence reads: CASSHLTGEGNTEAFF. For the CDR3, the DNA is TGCGCCAGCAGCCATCTGACAGGGGAGGGGAACACTGAAGCTTTCTTT.

This chain connects TRBV12-3 or TRBV12-4 to TRBJ1-1; tentative D call: TRBD1 (5 bases). Trimming took off 5 bases at V and 2 bases at J, with 9 bases between the two ends. The CDR3 extends over 13 amino acids. The CDR3 sequence is CASSPTDNTEAFF. The CDR3 nucleotides read TGTGCCAGCAGTCCGACAGATAACACTGAAGCTTTCTTT.

The V call is TRBV6-2 or TRBV6-3, the J call TRBJ1-5; a weak D match, TRBD1 (5 bases). Trimming took off 5 bases at V and 0 bases at J, with 20 bases between the two ends. CDR1 is MNHEY and CDR2 is SVGEGT in the germline V gene. The CDR3 spans 18 residues. The DNA for the CDR3 is TGTGCCAGCAGTCCCCGGGACTCGAATCTGGATAGCAATCAGCCCCAGCATTTT. The encoded protein is CASSPRDSNLDSNQPQHF.

The chain employs TRBV11-2 and TRBJ2-7, with 8 bases fitting TRBD2. Germline lookup yields CDR1 SGHAT and CDR2 FQNNGV. V was clipped by 4 bases and J by 7 bases; unmatched bases: 9. CDR3 length: 14 amino acids. The CDR3 coding sequence is TGTGCCAGCAGCTACCTCCGGGGGGGACTGGAGCAGTACTTC. This sequence encodes CASSYLRGGLEQYF.

This chain links TRBV30 with TRBJ1-4, with a possible D match to TRBD1 (5 bases). Germline lookup yields CDR1 GTSNPN and CDR2 SVGIG (reference sequence). Trimming took 2 bases from V and 3 from J, leaving 13 bases between them. The CDR3 is 15 residues long. The CDR3 is CAWSSEGTPNEKLFF. The CDR3 coding sequence is TGTGCCTGGAGTTCAGAGGGGACCCCTAATGAAAAACTGTTTTTT.